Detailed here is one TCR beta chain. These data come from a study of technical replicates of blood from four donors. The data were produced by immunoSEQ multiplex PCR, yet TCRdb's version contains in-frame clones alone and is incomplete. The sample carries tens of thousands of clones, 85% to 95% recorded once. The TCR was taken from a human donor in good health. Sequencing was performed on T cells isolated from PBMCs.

CDR3 protein: CASRLEQDSNYGYTF. The CDR3 DNA sequence: TGTGCCAGCAGACTGGAACAGGATAGTAACTATGGCTACACCTTC. This chain links TRBV5-4 with TRBJ1-2; D may be TRBD1 (5 bases). Trimming took off 5 bases at V and 1 base at J, with 15 bases between the two ends. This CDR3 is 15 amino acids long. Germline values: CDR1 SGHNT, CDR2 YYREEE (reference sequence).